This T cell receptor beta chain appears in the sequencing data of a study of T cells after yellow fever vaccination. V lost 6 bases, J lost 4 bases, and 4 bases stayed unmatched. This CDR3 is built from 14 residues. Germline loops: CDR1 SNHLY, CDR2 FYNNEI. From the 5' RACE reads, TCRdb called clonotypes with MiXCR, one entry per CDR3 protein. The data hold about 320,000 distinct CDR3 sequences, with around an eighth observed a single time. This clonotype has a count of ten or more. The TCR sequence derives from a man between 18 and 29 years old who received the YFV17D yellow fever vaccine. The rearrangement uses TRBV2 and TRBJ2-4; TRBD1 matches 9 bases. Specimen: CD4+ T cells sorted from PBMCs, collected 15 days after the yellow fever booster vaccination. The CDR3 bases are TGTGCCAGCAGAGCCGGGACAGGGAAAAACATTCAGTACTTC. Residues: CASRAGTGKNIQYF.